This TCR beta chain was found in a study of control samples from healthy donors and cancer patients. TCRdb's table, derived via immunoSEQ multiplex PCR, lists solely in-frame clones and lacks some. The sample has approximately 140,000 clones; approximately 94% are singletons. Germline CDR1 and CDR2: KGHSH and LQKENI. The V end was cut by 2 bases, the J end by 8 bases, with 19 bases between. This CDR3 is 17 amino acids long. This receptor was obtained from a man aged 35-49 years in good health. This chain links TRBV18 with TRBJ1-6; D is perhaps TRBD1 (6 bases). Sequencing was done on a sample of blood. CDR3 sequence (DNA): TGTGCCAGCTCACCAAGGTACAGGGACGGACTGGATTCACCCCTCCACTTT. Amino acid sequence: CASSPRYRDGLDSPLHF.